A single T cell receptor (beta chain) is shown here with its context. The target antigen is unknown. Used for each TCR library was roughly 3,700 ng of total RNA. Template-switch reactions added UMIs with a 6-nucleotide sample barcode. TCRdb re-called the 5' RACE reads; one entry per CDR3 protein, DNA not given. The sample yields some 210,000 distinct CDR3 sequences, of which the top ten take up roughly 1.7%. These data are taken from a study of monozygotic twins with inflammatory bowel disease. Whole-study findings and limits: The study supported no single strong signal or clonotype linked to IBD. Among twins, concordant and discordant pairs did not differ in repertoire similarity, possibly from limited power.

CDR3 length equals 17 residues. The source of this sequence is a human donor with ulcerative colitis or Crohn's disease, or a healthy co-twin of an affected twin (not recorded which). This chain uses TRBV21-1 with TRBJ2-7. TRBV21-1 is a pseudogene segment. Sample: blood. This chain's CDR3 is CASTNRADPLASYEQYF.